The rows below give T cell receptor beta chains drawn from one sample of a study of blood T cells in healthy people across ages. A single record per CDR3 protein comes from TCRdb applying MiXCR to the 5' RACE reads. The sample holds 550,000 to 600,000 distinct CDR3 sequences; approximately 27% are singletons and the top ten take approximately 17%. The sequencing input was blood. The origin of the receptors is a woman between 65 and 79 years old in good health. Both conserved end residues are part of each CDR3. A D gene is named only where the DNA matches it firmly. Size is omitted from some rows. Given values are once, few, many or a class for expanded clones.

clone_size,j_call,v_call,d_call,cdr3_aa,cdr3_nt
few,TRBJ1-1,TRBV2,.,CASRDRPMNTEAFF,TGTGCCAGCAGGGACAGACCGATGAACACTGAAGCTTTCTTT
few,TRBJ1-1,TRBV19,.,CASSPILQAAFF,TGTGCCAGTAGTCCTATTTTACAGGCAGCTTTCTTT
.,TRBJ1-5,TRBV12-3/TRBV12-4,.,CASTIQGAGQPQHF,TGTGCCAGCACCATACAGGGTGCAGGTCAGCCCCAGCATTTT
.,TRBJ1-5,TRBV11-2,.,CASSRQVKQPQHF,TGTGCCAGCAGTCGACAGGTGAAGCAGCCCCAGCATTTT
few,TRBJ1-1,TRBV2,TRBD1,CASSGRTGDTEAFF,TGTGCCAGCAGTGGGAGGACAGGGGACACTGAAGCTTTCTTT
many,TRBJ2-5,TRBV5-1,.,CASSLYSGLKETQYF,TGCGCCAGCAGCTTGTATTCAGGGTTAAAAGAGACCCAGTACTTC
many,TRBJ2-5,TRBV29-1,.,CSIIPSRQKETQYF,TGCAGCATTATCCCAAGCCGACAGAAAGAGACCCAGTACTTC
.,TRBJ2-2,TRBV7-3,.,CASSAAINTGELFF,TGTGCCAGCAGCGCGGCCATAAACACCGGGGAGCTGTTTTTT
few,TRBJ2-7,TRBV27,TRBD1,CASSHRTGVSYGQYF,TGTGCCAGCAGCCATAGGACAGGGGTCTCCTACGGGCAGTACTTC
.,TRBJ1-2,TRBV7-2,.,CASSLVPRMGADGYTF,TGTGCCAGCAGCTTAGTGCCTAGAATGGGCGCCGATGGCTACACCTTC
.,TRBJ2-1,TRBV9,.,CASSVVGVDEQFF,TGTGCCAGCAGCGTAGTAGGGGTGGATGAGCAGTTCTTC
few,TRBJ2-5,TRBV11-1,.,CASSSPAGLPRETQYF,TGTGCCAGCAGCTCACCCGCCGGACTACCACGGGAGACCCAGTACTTC
.,TRBJ1-2,TRBV29-1,.,CSVVLGEGYTF,TGCAGCGTTGTATTGGGGGAAGGCTACACCTTC
few,TRBJ2-3,TRBV5-1,TRBD2,CASSFGLAASTDTQYF,TGCGCCAGCAGCTTCGGACTAGCGGCAAGCACAGATACGCAGTATTTT
.,TRBJ2-1,TRBV3-1,.,CAGSSEEEQFF,TGTGCCGGCAGCTCCGAAGAGGAGCAGTTCTTC
.,TRBJ2-7,TRBV29-1,.,CSVLGPGLPSGEQYF,TGCAGCGTGCTGGGTCCGGGACTCCCATCGGGGGAGCAGTACTTC
.,TRBJ2-5,TRBV6-2/TRBV6-3,TRBD2,CASSTRLAGGLQETQYF,TGTGCCAGCAGTACCCGACTAGCGGGGGGCCTCCAAGAGACCCAGTACTTC
few,TRBJ2-3,TRBV7-7,TRBD2,CASSLLASGGREPSTDTQYF,TGTGCTAGCAGCTTATTGGCTAGCGGGGGGCGAGAACCTAGCACAGATACGCAGTATTTT
.,TRBJ1-6,TRBV7-9,.,CASSRGTSQGNSPLHF,TGTGCCAGCAGCCGCGGGACATCCCAGGGTAATTCACCCCTCCACTTT
few,TRBJ2-5,TRBV18,TRBD2,CASASGDAGVTQYF,TGTGCCAGCGCTAGCGGGGACGCCGGGGTGACCCAGTACTTC
.,TRBJ2-1,TRBV5-1,TRBD1,CASRSGQGFEQFF,TGCGCCAGCAGATCGGGACAGGGGTTTGAGCAGTTCTTC
.,TRBJ2-7,TRBV7-3,.,CASSLTVGVGEQYF,TGTGCCAGCAGCTTAACTGTTGGGGTCGGCGAGCAGTACTTC
.,TRBJ2-1,TRBV9,.,CASGYGSYSSNEQFF,TGTGCCAGCGGGTACGGATCCTATTCGAGCAATGAGCAGTTCTTC